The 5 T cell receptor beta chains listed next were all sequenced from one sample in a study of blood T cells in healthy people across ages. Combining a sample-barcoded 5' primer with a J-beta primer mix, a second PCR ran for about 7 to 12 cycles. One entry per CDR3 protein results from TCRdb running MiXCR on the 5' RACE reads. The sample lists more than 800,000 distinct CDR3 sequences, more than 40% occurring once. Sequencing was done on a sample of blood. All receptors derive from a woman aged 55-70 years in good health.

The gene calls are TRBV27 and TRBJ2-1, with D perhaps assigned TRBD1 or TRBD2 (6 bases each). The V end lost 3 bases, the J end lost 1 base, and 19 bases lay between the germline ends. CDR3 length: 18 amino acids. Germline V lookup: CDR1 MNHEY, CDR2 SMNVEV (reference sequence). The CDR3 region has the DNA TGTGCCAGCAGTTTGGGGGGACACGGGCCCCTTTCCTACAATGAGCAGTTCTTC. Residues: CASSLGGHGPLSYNEQFF.

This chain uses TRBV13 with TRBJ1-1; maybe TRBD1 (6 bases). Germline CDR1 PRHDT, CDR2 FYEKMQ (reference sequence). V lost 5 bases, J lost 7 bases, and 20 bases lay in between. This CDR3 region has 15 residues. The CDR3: CASSMNSRDKYEAFF. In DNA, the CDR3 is TGTGCCAGCAGCATGAACTCCCGGGACAAATATGAAGCTTTCTTT.

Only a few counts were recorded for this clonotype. The chain's CDR3 is CATSREGGYEQFF. The CDR3 DNA reads as TGTGCCACCAGCAGAGAGGGGGGGTATGAGCAGTTCTTC. The rearrangement uses TRBV15 and TRBJ2-1, with 7 nucleotides matching TRBD2. The V gene end was trimmed by 0 bases and the J gene end by 8 bases; junction bases not matched to a gene: 1. This CDR3 is built from 13 residues. Germline V gives CDR1 LNHNV, CDR2 YYDKDF (reference sequence).

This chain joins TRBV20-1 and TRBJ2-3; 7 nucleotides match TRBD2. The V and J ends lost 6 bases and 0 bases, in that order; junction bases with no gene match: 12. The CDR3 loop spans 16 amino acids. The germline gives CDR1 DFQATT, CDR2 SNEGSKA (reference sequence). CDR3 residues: CSANLAVSSSTDTQYF. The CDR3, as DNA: TGCAGTGCCAATCTAGCGGTCTCATCTAGCACAGATACGCAGTATTTT.

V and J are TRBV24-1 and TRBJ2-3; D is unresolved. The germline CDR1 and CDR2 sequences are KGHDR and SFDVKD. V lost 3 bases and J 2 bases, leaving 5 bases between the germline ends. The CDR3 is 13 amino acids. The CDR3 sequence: CATSDVNTDTQYF. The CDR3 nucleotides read TGTGCCACCAGTGATGTTAACACAGATACGCAGTATTTT.